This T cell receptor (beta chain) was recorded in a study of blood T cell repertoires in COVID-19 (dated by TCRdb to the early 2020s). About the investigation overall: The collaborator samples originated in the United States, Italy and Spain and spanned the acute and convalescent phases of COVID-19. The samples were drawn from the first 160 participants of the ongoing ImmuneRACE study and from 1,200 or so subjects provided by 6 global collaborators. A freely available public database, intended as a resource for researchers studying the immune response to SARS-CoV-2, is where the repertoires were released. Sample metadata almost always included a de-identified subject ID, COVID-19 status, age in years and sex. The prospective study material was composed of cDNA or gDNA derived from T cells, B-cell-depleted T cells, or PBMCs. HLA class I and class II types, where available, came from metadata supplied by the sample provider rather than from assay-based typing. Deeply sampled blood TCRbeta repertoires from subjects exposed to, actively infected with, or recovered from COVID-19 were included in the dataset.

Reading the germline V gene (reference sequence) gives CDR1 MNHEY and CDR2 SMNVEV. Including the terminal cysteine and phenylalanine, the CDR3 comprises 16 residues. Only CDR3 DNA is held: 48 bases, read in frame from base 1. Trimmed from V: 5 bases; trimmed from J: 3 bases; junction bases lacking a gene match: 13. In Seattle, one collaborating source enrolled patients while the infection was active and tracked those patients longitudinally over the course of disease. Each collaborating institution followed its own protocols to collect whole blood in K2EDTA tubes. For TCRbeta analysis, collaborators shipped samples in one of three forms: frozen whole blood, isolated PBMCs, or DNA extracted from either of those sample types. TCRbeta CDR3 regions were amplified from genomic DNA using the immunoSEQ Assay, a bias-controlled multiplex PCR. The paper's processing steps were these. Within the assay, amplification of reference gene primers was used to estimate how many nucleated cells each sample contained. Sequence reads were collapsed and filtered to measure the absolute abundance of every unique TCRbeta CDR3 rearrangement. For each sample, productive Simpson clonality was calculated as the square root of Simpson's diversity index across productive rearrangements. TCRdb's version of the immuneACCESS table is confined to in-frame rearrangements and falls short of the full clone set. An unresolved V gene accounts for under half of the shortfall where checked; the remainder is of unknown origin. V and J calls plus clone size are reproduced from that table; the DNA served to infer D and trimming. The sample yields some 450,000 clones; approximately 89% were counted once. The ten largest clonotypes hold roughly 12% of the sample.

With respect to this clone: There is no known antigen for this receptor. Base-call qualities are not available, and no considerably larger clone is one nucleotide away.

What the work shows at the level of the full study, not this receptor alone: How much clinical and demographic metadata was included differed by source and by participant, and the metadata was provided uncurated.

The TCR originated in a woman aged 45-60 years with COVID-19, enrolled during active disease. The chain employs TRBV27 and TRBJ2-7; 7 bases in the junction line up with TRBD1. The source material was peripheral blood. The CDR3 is CASSLERGTVFYEQYF. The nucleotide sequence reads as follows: TGTGCCAGCAGTCTCGAGAGGGGGACAGTGTTCTACGAGCAGTACTTC.